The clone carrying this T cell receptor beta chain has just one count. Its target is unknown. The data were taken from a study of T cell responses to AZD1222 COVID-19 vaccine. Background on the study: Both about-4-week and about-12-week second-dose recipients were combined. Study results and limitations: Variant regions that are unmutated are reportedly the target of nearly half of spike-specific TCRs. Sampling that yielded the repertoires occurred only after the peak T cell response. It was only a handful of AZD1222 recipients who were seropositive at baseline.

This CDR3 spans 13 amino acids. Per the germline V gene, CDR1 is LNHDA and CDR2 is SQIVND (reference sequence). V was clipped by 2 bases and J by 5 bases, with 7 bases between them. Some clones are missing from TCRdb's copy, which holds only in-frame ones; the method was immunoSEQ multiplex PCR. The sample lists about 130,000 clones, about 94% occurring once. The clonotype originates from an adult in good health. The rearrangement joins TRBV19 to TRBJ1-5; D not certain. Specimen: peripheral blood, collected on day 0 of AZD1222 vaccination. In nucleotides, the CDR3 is TGTGCCAGTAGTATAAAGAGCGATCAGCCCCAGCATTTT. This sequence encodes CASSIKSDQPQHF.